This TCR beta chain was identified in a study of graft-versus-host responses after intestinal transplantation. V gave up 1 base and J gave up 5 bases, with 12 bases separating them. CDR1 LNHNV and CDR2 YYDKDF come from the germline V gene (reference sequence). This CDR3 contains 15 residues. The protocol was immunoSEQ multiplex PCR, while the TCRdb copy is restricted to in-frame clones and leaves out a portion. The profile shows over 15,000 clones, roughly 86% of them singletons. The TCR sequence derives from a human patient who received an intestinal transplant, so some T cells may come from the graft donor. The specimen comprised PBMCs, sampled 230 to 240 days after intestinal transplant. The chain combines TRBV15 with TRBJ2-1; tentatively, D is TRBD1 (5 bases). CDR3 DNA: TGTGCCACCAGCAGAGGACAGTCGAAGGACAATGAGCAGTTCTTC. It is translated as CATSRGQSKDNEQFF.